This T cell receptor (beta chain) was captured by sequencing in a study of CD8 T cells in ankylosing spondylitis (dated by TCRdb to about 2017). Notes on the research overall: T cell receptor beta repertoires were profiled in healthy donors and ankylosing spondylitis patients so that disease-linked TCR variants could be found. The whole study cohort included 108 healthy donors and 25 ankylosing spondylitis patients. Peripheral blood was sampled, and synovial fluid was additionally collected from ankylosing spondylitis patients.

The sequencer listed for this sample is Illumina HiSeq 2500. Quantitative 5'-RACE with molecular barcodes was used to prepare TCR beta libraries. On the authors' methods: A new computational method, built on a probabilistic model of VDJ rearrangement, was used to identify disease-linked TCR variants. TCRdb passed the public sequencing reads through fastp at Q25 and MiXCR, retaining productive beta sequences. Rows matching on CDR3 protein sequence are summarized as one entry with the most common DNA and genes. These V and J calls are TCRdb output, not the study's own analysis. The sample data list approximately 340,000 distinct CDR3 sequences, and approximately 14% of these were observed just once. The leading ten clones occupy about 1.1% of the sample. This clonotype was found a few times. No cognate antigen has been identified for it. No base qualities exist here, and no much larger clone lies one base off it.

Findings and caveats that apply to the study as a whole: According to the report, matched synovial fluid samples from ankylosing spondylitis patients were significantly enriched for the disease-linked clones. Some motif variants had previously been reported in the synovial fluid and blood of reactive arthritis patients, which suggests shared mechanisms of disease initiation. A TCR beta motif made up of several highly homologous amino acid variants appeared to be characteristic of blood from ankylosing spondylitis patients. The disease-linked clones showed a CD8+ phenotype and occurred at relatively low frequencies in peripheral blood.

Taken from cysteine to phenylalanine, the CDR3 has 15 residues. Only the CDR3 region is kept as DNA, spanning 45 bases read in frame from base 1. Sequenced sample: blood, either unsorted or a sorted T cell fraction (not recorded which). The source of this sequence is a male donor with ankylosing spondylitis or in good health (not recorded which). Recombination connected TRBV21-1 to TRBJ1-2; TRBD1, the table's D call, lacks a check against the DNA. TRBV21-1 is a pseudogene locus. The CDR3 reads CASSKVAGIYYGYTF. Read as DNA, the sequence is TGTGCCAGCAGCAAAGTTGCAGGGATCTACTATGGCTACACCTTC.